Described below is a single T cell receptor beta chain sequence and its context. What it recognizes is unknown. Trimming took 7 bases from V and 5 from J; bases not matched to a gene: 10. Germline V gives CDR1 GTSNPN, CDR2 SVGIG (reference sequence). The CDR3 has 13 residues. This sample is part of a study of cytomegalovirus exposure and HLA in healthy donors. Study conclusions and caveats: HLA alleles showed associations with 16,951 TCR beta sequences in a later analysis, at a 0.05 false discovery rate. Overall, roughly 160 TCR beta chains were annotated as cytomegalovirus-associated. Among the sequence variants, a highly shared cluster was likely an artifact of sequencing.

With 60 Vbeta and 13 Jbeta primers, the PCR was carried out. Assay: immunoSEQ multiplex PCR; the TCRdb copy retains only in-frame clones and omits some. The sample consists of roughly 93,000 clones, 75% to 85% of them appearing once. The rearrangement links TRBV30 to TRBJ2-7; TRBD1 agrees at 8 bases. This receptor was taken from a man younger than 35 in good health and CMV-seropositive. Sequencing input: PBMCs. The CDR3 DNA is TGTGCCTACTGGACAGGGCGGCCCCACGAGCAGTACTTC. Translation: CAYWTGRPHEQYF. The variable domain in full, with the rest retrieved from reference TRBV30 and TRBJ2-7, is SQTIHQWPATLVQPVGSPLSLECTVEGTSNPNLYWYRQAAGRGLQLLFYSVGIGQISSEVPQNLSASRPQDRQFILSSKKLLLSDSGFYLCAYWTGRPHEQYFGPGTRLTVT.